These T cell receptor beta chains were read from a single sample in a study of T cell responses to AZD1222 COVID-19 vaccine. The data were produced by immunoSEQ multiplex PCR, yet TCRdb's version contains in-frame clones alone and is incomplete. The data hold over 120,000 clones, with over 85% observed a single time. This specimen was peripheral blood, taken on day 0 of AZD1222 vaccination. These receptor sequences come from an adult in good health. Each CDR3 is given without its conserved first and last residue. Rows give clone size only sometimes, using once, few, many, or a class for an expanded clone.

>TRBJ1-4|.|13|TRBV5-1
ASSLGSATNEKLF
>TRBJ1-4|.|14|TRBV9
ASSVGQPQTNEKLF
>TRBJ1-2|.|17|TRBV11-3
ASSFYTGTGFPFRYGYT
>TRBJ1-2|.|11|TRBV3-1/TRBV3-2
ASSQDRTSGGT
>TRBJ1-2|.|11|TRBV5-4
ASSLVGVDGYT
>TRBJ1-3|.|13|TRBV6-5
ASSTTHPARNTIY
>TRBJ1-6|.|13|TRBV7-9
ASSRGQGVNSPLH
>TRBJ2-7|.|12|TRBV27
ASRPLGQSYEQY
>TRBJ2-7|.|12|TRBV18
ASSLGDRGYEQY
>TRBJ2-1|.|10|TRBV7-3
ASSSGHNEQF
>TRBJ2-7|.|13|TRBV24-1
ATSDSGQNSYEQY
>TRBJ1-1|.|9|TRBV30
AWDRDYEAF
>TRBJ1-5|.|12|TRBV7-3
ASSPHRGNQPQH
>TRBJ1-3|.|11|TRBV3-1/TRBV3-2
ASGRTAGNTIY
>TRBJ1-2|.|13|TRBV7-9
ASSLFSQANYGYT
>TRBJ2-7|.|11|TRBV23-1
ASSPYRRYEQY
>TRBJ2-6|.|13|TRBV21-1
ATTVGVFGANVLT
>TRBJ1-2|.|10|TRBV14
ASSQERQERH
>TRBJ1-1|.|12|TRBV5-1
ASSLGQRGAEAF
>TRBJ2-3|.|13|TRBV7-3
ASSFSGQCTDTQY
>TRBJ2-5|.|15|TRBV5-6
ASNLKWTGRTGGAQY
>TRBJ1-2|.|14|TRBV2
ASSATRGEFGYGYT
>TRBJ2-5|.|11|TRBV5-1
ASSFTTRETQY
>TRBJ1-5|.|13|TRBV9
ASSVDDGRNQPQH
>TRBJ2-7|.|13|TRBV2
ASVLLAGGEYEQY
>TRBJ2-7|.|16|TRBV5-4
ASSTSLDRAGRSGEQY
>TRBJ2-7|.|13|TRBV4-1
ASSQEELAGREQY
>TRBJ2-2|once|10|TRBV27
ASSSPAKELF